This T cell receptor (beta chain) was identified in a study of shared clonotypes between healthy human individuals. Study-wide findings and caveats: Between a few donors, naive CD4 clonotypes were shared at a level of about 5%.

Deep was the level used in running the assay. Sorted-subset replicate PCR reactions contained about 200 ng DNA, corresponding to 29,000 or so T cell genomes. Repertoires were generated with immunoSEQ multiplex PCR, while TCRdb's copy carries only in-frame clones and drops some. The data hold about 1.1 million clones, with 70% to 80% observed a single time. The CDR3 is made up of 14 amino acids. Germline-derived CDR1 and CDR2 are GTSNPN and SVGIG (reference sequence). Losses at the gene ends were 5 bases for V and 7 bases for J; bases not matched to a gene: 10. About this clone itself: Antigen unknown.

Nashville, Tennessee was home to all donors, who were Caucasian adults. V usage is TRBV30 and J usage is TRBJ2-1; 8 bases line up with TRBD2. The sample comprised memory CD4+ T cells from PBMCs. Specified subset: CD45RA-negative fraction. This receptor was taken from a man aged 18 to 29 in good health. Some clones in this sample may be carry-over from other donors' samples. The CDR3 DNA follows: TGTGCCTGGGATTCCAGCGGGAGAGGAAATGAGCAGTTCTTC. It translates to CAWDSSGRGNEQFF.